Each of the 13 T cell receptor beta chains below was sequenced from the same sample in a study of CD8+ T cells in alopecia areata. It was cDNA, reverse transcribed from extracted RNA, that served as the sequencing template. Assay: immunoSEQ multiplex PCR; the TCRdb copy retains only in-frame clones and omits some. The table has 200,000 to 250,000 clones, around three fifths seen once. The sequenced sample consisted of CD8+ T cells sorted from blood. The receptors here all came from a human donor in good health.

This clone came up a few times. This sequence joins TRBV7-9 and TRBJ1-1, with D perhaps TRBD1 (6 bases). The CDR3 sequence is 15 residues long. Deletions cut 3 bases from V and 3 bases from J, with 14 bases between. Per germline, CDR1 SEHNR and CDR2 FQNEAQ (reference sequence). The CDR3 DNA sequence: TGTGCCAGCAGCTTGGCCGGGGGCCTGTACACTGAAGCTTTCTTT. Amino acid sequence: CASSLAGGLYTEAFF.

The chain is built from TRBV23-1 and TRBJ2-4; a weak D match, TRBD1 (6 bases). TRBV23-1 is flagged as an ORF with uncertain function. This CDR3 has 14 residues. The V gene lost 2 bases and the J gene lost 5 bases, with 10 bases spanning the gap. The CDR3: CASSQDGGENIQYF. Written as DNA, the CDR3 is TGCGCCAGCAGTCAAGATGGGGGCGAAAACATTCAGTACTTC.

This clone was detected only a few times. The chain is built from TRBV5-1 and TRBJ2-7, with 12 nucleotides matching TRBD2. Germline loops: CDR1 SGHRS, CDR2 YFSETQ. The CDR3 is made up of 15 amino acids. After removal of 3 bases from V and 2 bases from J, the junction contained 3 bases not matched to a gene. This CDR3 is CASSSGLAGPYEQYF. The CDR3 coding sequence is TGCGCCAGCAGCTCTGGACTAGCGGGGCCCTACGAGCAGTACTTC. Combining the CDR3 with reference TRBV5-1 and TRBJ2-7 gives the whole variable domain KAGVTQTPRYLIKTRGQQVTLSCSPISGHRSVSWYQQTPGQGLQFLFEYFSETQRNKGNFPGRFSGRQFSNSRSEMNVSTLELGDSALYLCASSSGLAGPYEQYFGPGTRLTVT.

The V and J genes are TRBV5-1 and TRBJ2-5; the match to TRBD2 covers 11 bases. With V trimmed by 3 bases and J by 5 bases, 12 bases remained unmatched. This CDR3 region has 17 residues. Germline V lookup: CDR1 SGHRS, CDR2 YFSETQ. In DNA, the CDR3 is TGCGCCAGCAGCTCCCACCTAGCGGGGGGCAGCGGGGAGACCCAGTACTTC. Protein product: CASSSHLAGGSGETQYF.

This clone was seen only a few times. V is TRBV9 and J is TRBJ2-1, with TRBD2 identical over 8 bases. Germline lookup yields CDR1 SGDLS and CDR2 YYNGEE. This CDR3 has 14 residues. Germline trimming cut 1 base from V and 6 bases from J; bases unmatched to any gene: 3. CDR3 DNA sequence: TGTGCCAGCAGCGTAAGCGGGGGAGCCAATGAGCAGTTCTTC. It translates to CASSVSGGANEQFF.

This clone was seen a few times. The genes are TRBV4-1 and TRBJ1-2, with D perhaps TRBD1 (5 bases). Trimming took off 8 bases at V and 3 bases at J, with 13 bases between the two ends. Germline CDR1 and CDR2: MGHRA and YSYEKL. The CDR3 runs 13 residues. The CDR3 nucleotides read TGCGCCAGCGGAACGGGGGGAGACTATGGCTACACCTTC. Its translation is CASGTGGDYGYTF.

The table lists this clone with a count of one. The CDR3 DNA reads as TGCGCCAGCAGCTTAATCAGGGGCGATGAGCAGTTCTTC. Encoded protein: CASSLIRGDEQFF. V and J are TRBV5-1 and TRBJ2-1, with D possibly matching TRBD1 (6 bases). This CDR3 has 13 residues. V was pared by 2 bases and J by 8 bases, with 11 bases between. Germline assignment: CDR1 SGHRS and CDR2 YFSETQ. The variable domain in full, completed from reference TRBV5-1 and TRBJ2-1, reads KAGVTQTPRYLIKTRGQQVTLSCSPISGHRSVSWYQQTPGQGLQFLFEYFSETQRNKGNFPGRFSGRQFSNSRSEMNVSTLELGDSALYLCASSLIRGDEQFFGPGTRLTVL.

V usage is TRBV15 and J usage is TRBJ2-7; no firm D call. Germline V gene data show CDR1 as LNHNV and CDR2 as YYDKDF (reference sequence). The V end was cut by 5 bases, the J end by 0 bases, with 5 bases between. The CDR3 contains 12 residues. CDR3 sequence (DNA): TGTGCCACCAGCCCTAGCTCCTACGAGCAGTACTTC. This sequence encodes CATSPSSYEQYF.

The chain uses TRBV12-5 and TRBJ1-1; D is undetermined. The CDR3 runs 12 residues. V lost 4 bases to trimming and J lost 5 bases, with 8 bases between them. The germline gives CDR1 LGHNT, CDR2 FRNRAP. The CDR3, as DNA: TGTGCTAGTGGTTCTGATCCGACTGAAGCTTTCTTT. This translates into CASGSDPTEAFF.

The chain joins TRBV5-1 to TRBJ2-3; 8 nucleotides agree with TRBD2. From germline, CDR1 is SGHRS and CDR2 YFSETQ. This CDR3 region has 15 residues. The J segment lost 3 bases and the V segment lost 4 bases, leaving 7 bases of the junction unmatched. The CDR3 protein is CASSASGLGTDTQYF. The CDR3 DNA follows: TGCGCCAGCAGCGCTTCGGGACTAGGTACAGATACGCAGTATTTT.

The chain links TRBV9 to TRBJ2-7, with 7 positions matching TRBD2. The CDR3 sequence is 14 residues long. J was trimmed by 5 bases and V by 3 bases; bases with no gene match: 8. Per germline, CDR1 SGDLS and CDR2 YYNGEE. The CDR3 loop reads CASSEGRGRDEQYF. CDR3 in DNA: TGTGCCAGCAGCGAGGGGAGGGGCCGGGACGAGCAGTACTTC.

This chain joins TRBV13 and TRBJ2-7; TRBD2 aligns across 7 bases. The CDR3 has 14 residues. Trimming cost V 4 bases and J 6 bases; bases outside gene matches: 9. Germline CDR1 reads PRHDT; CDR2 reads FYEKMQ (reference sequence). The CDR3 spells CASSSSGIASEQYF. CDR3 in DNA: TGTGCCAGCAGCTCAAGCGGGATCGCATCCGAGCAGTACTTC. The whole variable domain, filled in from reference TRBV13 and TRBJ2-7, reads AAGVIQSPRHLIKEKRETATLKCYPIPRHDTVYWYQQGPGQDPQFLISFYEKMQSDKGSIPDRFSAQQFSDYHSELNMSSLELGDSALYFCASSSSGIASEQYFGPGTRLTVT.

The V call is TRBV7-6, the J call TRBJ1-1; the D is unclear. CDR1 and CDR2 from the germline V gene are SGHVS and FNYEAQ. Trimming took 5 bases from V and 0 from J, leaving 16 bases between them. The CDR3 runs 16 residues. CDR3 loop: CASSPLSGQLNTEAFF. The CDR3 DNA reads as TGTGCCAGCAGCCCGCTATCAGGCCAGTTGAACACTGAAGCTTTCTTT.